This is a list of T cell receptor beta chains from one sample in a study of T cell repertoires in cytomegalovirus infection. TCRdb recomputed calls from the reads with MiXCR, one row per CDR3 protein. The data hold about 160,000 distinct CDR3 sequences, with about a sixth observed a single time. The sequenced material came from CD8+ T cells from PBMCs. The receptors were gathered from a human donor in good health (CMV status not recorded). Some clones in this sample may be carry-over from other donors' samples. CDR3s include the opening cysteine and the closing phenylalanine or tryptophan. A D gene is named only where the DNA matches it firmly. Size is omitted from some rows. Given values are once, few, many or a class for expanded clones.

D gene	J gene	V gene	CDR3 length	clone size	CDR3 protein	CDR3 DNA
.	TRBJ1-2	TRBV27	13	.	CASSYSGATGYTF	TGTGCCAGCAGTTATTCTGGGGCGACTGGCTACACCTTC
.	TRBJ2-3	TRBV7-8	15	.	CASSFSNRPADTQYF	TGTGCCAGCAGCTTTTCAAACCGGCCCGCAGATACGCAGTATTTT
.	TRBJ2-7	TRBV7-2	15	few	CASSSNLFGNGEQYF	TGTGCCAGCAGCTCGAACCTTTTCGGGAACGGCGAGCAGTACTTC
.	TRBJ1-3	TRBV12-3/TRBV12-4	16	few	CASSLGTPSSGNTIYF	TGTGCCAGCAGTTTAGGCACCCCGAGCTCTGGAAACACCATATATTTT
.	TRBJ2-1	TRBV7-9	15	.	CASSLIRAGYNEQFF	TGTGCCAGCAGCTTAATCCGCGCGGGGTACAATGAGCAGTTCTTC
.	TRBJ1-1	TRBV7-2	13	few	CASSSWGYTEAFF	TGTGCCAGCAGCTCTTGGGGATACACTGAAGCTTTCTTT
.	TRBJ2-1	TRBV20-1	13	few	CSERPRGDNEQFF	TGCAGTGAGCGCCCCAGGGGAGACAATGAGCAGTTCTTC
TRBD2	TRBJ2-1	TRBV6-5	14	few	CASSYAGGANEQFF	TGTGCCAGCAGTTACGCCGGGGGGGCCAATGAGCAGTTCTTC
TRBD1	TRBJ2-7	TRBV7-9	16	.	CASSPRTGGITYEQYF	TGTGCCAGCAGTCCAAGGACAGGTGGGATAACCTACGAGCAGTACTTC
.	TRBJ2-7	TRBV12-3/TRBV12-4	14	many	CASSRAPRAGEQYF	TGTGCCAGCAGCCGCGCCCCCAGGGCGGGGGAGCAGTACTTC
.	TRBJ1-1	TRBV6-2/TRBV6-3	13	.	CASSYFGYTEAFF	TGTGCCAGCAGTTACTTTGGGTACACTGAAGCTTTCTTT
.	TRBJ1-1	TRBV29-1	11	.	CSVEYGTEAFF	TGCAGCGTTGAATATGGCACTGAAGCTTTCTTT
.	TRBJ1-2	TRBV7-8	16	few	CASSLAGRAANYGYTF	TGTGCCAGCAGCTTAGCAGGCAGGGCGGCTAACTATGGCTACACCTTC
TRBD2	TRBJ2-1	TRBV5-4	14	few	CASSFRREVNEQFF	TGTGCCAGCAGCTTCAGGCGGGAGGTAAATGAGCAGTTCTTC
.	TRBJ2-1	TRBV28	13	few	CASSLPRGNEQFF	TGTGCCAGCAGTTTACCCAGGGGCAATGAGCAGTTCTTC
.	TRBJ1-1	TRBV5-6	15	few	CASSLPEVSAPEAFF	TGTGCCAGCAGCTTGCCCGAGGTGAGTGCTCCTGAAGCTTTCTTT
TRBD1	TRBJ2-1	TRBV29-1	13	few	CSVTGTGLNEQFF	TGCAGCGTGACCGGGACAGGGCTCAATGAGCAGTTCTTC
.	TRBJ2-1	TRBV7-2	15	few	CASSLRRERYNEQFF	TGTGCCAGCAGCTTAAGACGGGAGAGGTACAATGAGCAGTTCTTC
.	TRBJ2-1	TRBV7-2	14	many	CASSRDGLTNEQFF	TGTGCCAGCTCCCGGGACGGGCTTACGAATGAGCAGTTCTTC
.	TRBJ2-1	TRBV4-3	14	.	CASSQDIAWNEQFF	TGCGCCAGCAGCCAAGATATCGCGTGGAATGAGCAGTTCTTC
TRBD1	TRBJ2-5	TRBV11-2	15	few	CASSSGTGDLQTQYF	TGTGCCAGCAGCTCCGGGACAGGGGATCTGCAGACCCAGTACTTC
.	TRBJ1-3	TRBV2	16	.	CASSEGGGGSGNTIYF	TGTGCCAGCAGTGAAGGGGGAGGAGGATCTGGAAACACCATATATTTT
.	TRBJ2-1	TRBV29-1	15	few	CSVEGQKSSYNEQFF	TGCAGCGTTGAGGGTCAGAAAAGCTCCTACAATGAGCAGTTCTTC
.	TRBJ1-5	TRBV20-1	15	few	CSASKGMEGNQPQHF	TGCAGTGCTAGCAAAGGGATGGAGGGCAATCAGCCCCAGCATTTT
.	TRBJ1-2	TRBV7-2	13	few	CASSPTGLFGYTF	TGTGCCAGCAGCCCGACTGGTCTGTTTGGCTACACCTTC
.	TRBJ1-5	TRBV7-8	17	few	CASSLPPWGGGIQPQHF	TGTGCCAGCAGCTTACCCCCATGGGGGGGCGGGATCCAGCCCCAGCATTTT
.	TRBJ2-1	TRBV29-1	11	few	CSSEGNNEQFF	TGCAGTAGTGAGGGCAACAATGAGCAGTTCTTC
.	TRBJ1-6	TRBV7-8	13	.	CASSLGTDRPLHF	TGTGCCAGCAGCTTAGGAACGGACCGACCCCTCCACTTT
TRBD1	TRBJ2-1	TRBV7-9	17	.	CASSTTTGGYSYNEQFF	TGTGCCAGCAGCACCACGACAGGGGGCTATTCCTACAATGAGCAGTTCTTC
TRBD2	TRBJ2-1	TRBV7-2	16	.	CASSSRLAGDYNEQFF	TGTGCCAGCAGCTCTCGGCTAGCGGGGGATTACAATGAGCAGTTCTTC
TRBD2	TRBJ2-1	TRBV29-1	19	.	CSVEGLAGGFRYGNNEQFF	TGCAGCGTGGAGGGACTAGCGGGAGGGTTTCGCTACGGCAACAATGAGCAGTTCTTC